The rows below give T cell receptor beta chains drawn from one sample of a study of blood T cells in healthy people across ages. MiXCR, run by TCRdb on the 5' RACE reads, gives a single entry per CDR3 protein. The sample holds 1.4 million to 1.5 million distinct CDR3 sequences, roughly 45% seen once. Sequencing was carried out using blood. These TCRs come from a woman between 18 and 29 years old in good health. The CDR3 runs from the conserved cysteine through the conserved F or W. A D gene is named only where the DNA matches it firmly. Some rows mark clone size as missing; the rest say once, few, many or name a class of expanded clone.

clone_size d_call j_call v_call cdr3_aa cdr3_nt
- - TRBJ2-2 TRBV4-1 CASSPNSGSGELFF TGCGCCAGCAGCCCCAACTCGGGGAGCGGGGAGCTGTTTTTT
- - TRBJ2-7 TRBV10-3 CAISEGAGVSHEQYF TGTGCCATCAGTGAGGGCGCCGGAGTCTCCCACGAGCAGTACTTC
few - TRBJ1-2 TRBV9 CASSESDRANYGYTF TGTGCCAGCAGCGAATCGGACAGAGCTAACTATGGCTACACCTTC
- TRBD2 TRBJ2-1 TRBV7-7 CASSSDGTSDYNEQFF TGTGCCAGCAGCTCAGACGGGACTAGCGACTACAATGAGCAGTTCTTC
- TRBD1 TRBJ1-1 TRBV5-1 CASSVTGLDTEAFF TGCGCCAGCAGCGTGACAGGGTTAGACACTGAAGCTTTCTTT
few - TRBJ2-1 TRBV7-2 CASSAYTSRAFLEFF TGTGCCAGCAGCGCGTACACTAGCAGGGCCTTCCTCGAGTTCTTC
- - TRBJ2-1 TRBV21-1 CASSRAGKGNEQFF TGTGCCAGCAGCAGGGCAGGGAAAGGGAATGAGCAGTTCTTC
few - TRBJ2-7 TRBV6-5 CASSSETYEQYF TGTGCCAGCAGTTCGGAAACCTACGAGCAGTACTTC
few - TRBJ2-4 TRBV20-1 CSTRALAKNIQYF TGCAGTACTAGAGCTTTAGCCAAAAACATTCAGTACTTC
few - TRBJ2-1 TRBV29-1 CSVDEKEGGVKQFF TGCAGCGTTGACGAGAAGGAAGGTGGCGTTAAGCAGTTCTTC
- - TRBJ2-7 TRBV11-2 CASTPGVAALTYEQYF TGTGCCAGCACCCCTGGGGTAGCGGCCTTAACCTACGAGCAGTACTTC
- - TRBJ2-1 TRBV7-9 CASSSLGLPSSYNEQFF TGTGCCAGCAGCTCCCTCGGGCTCCCCAGCTCCTACAATGAGCAGTTCTTC
few - TRBJ2-1 TRBV24-1 CATSENRVRNEQFF TGTGCCACCAGTGAAAACAGGGTCCGGAATGAGCAGTTCTTC
- - TRBJ2-5 TRBV11-2 CASSGNRDKQETQYF TGTGCCAGCAGCGGTAACCGGGACAAACAAGAGACCCAGTACTTC
few TRBD1 TRBJ1-5 TRBV6-1 CASLTGQANQPQHF TGTGCCAGCCTGACGGGACAGGCAAATCAGCCCCAGCATTTT
- - TRBJ2-6 TRBV6-1 CASSEGLGAGANVLTF TGTGCCAGCAGTGAAGGGTTGGGGGCTGGGGCCAACGTCCTGACTTTC
- - TRBJ1-6 TRBV25-1 CASSDGTQSSYNSPLHF TGTGCCAGCAGTGACGGGACACAAAGCTCCTATAATTCACCCCTCCACTTT
few - TRBJ1-1 TRBV12-3/TRBV12-4 CASSWGGGNTEAFF TGTGCCAGCAGTTGGGGCGGGGGGAACACTGAAGCTTTCTTT
few - TRBJ2-5 TRBV20-1 CSARDPLAQETQYF TGCAGTGCTAGAGATCCCCTAGCGCAAGAGACCCAGTACTTC
many TRBD2 TRBJ2-1 TRBV6-2/TRBV6-3 CASSRTSEGEQFF TGTGCCAGCAGTCGGACTAGCGAGGGTGAGCAGTTCTTC
few TRBD1 TRBJ1-2 TRBV20-1 CSASDREAYGYTF TGCAGTGCATCAGACAGGGAGGCCTATGGCTACACCTTC
many - TRBJ2-3 TRBV5-1 CASSLSQGGTDTQYF TGCGCCAGCAGCTTGAGTCAGGGCGGCACAGATACGCAGTATTTT
- - TRBJ2-3 TRBV12-3/TRBV12-4 CASSLRGGAGDTQYF TGTGCCAGCAGTTTAAGGGGGGGGGCGGGAGATACGCAGTATTTT
- - TRBJ2-4 TRBV20-1 CSASSLGGENIQYF TGCAGTGCTAGTTCCCTCGGGGGCGAAAACATTCAGTACTTC
many TRBD2 TRBJ2-3 TRBV29-1 CSVEPGGEDTQYF TGCAGCGTTGAACCGGGAGGTGAAGATACGCAGTATTTT
few TRBD2 TRBJ2-4 TRBV2 CASSEALLAGPRGNIQYF TGTGCCAGCAGTGAAGCGCTTCTAGCGGGGCCACGTGGAAACATTCAGTACTTC
- TRBD2 TRBJ2-7 TRBV19 CASSEMGAGAYEQYF TGTGCCAGTAGTGAGATGGGAGCGGGAGCTTACGAGCAGTACTTC
- TRBD2 TRBJ2-2 TRBV20-1 CSARGTSGFRDTGELFF TGCAGTGCCAGGGGGACTAGCGGGTTTAGGGACACCGGGGAGCTGTTTTTT
- - TRBJ2-5 TRBV28 CASSLLGQSYQETQYF TGTGCCAGCAGTTTACTCGGACAGTCGTACCAAGAGACCCAGTACTTC
few TRBD1 TRBJ2-5 TRBV6-1 CASSRDRGSETQYF TGTGCCAGCAGTAGAGACAGGGGTTCCGAGACCCAGTACTTC